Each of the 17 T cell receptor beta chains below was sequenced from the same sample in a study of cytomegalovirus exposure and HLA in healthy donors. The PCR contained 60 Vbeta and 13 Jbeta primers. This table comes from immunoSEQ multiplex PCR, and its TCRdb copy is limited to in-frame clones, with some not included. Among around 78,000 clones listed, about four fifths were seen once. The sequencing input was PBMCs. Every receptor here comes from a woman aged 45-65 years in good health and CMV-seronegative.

The CDR3 loop is CASRYRGQVNTEAFF. In DNA form, the CDR3 reads TGTGCCAGCAGATACAGGGGGCAAGTGAACACTGAAGCTTTCTTT. The chain uses TRBV6-5 and TRBJ1-1; TRBD1 aligns across 9 bases. Looked up from germline, CDR1 is MNHEY and CDR2 is SVGAGI. This CDR3 has 15 residues. Trimming at V came to 6 bases and at J to 0 bases, leaving 5 bases not matched to a gene.

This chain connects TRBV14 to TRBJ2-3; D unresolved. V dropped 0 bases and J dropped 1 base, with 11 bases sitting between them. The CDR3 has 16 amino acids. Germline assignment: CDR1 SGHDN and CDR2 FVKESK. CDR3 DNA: TGTGCCAGCAGCCAAGATCCGTACACAGGCACAGATACGCAGTATTTT. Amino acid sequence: CASSQDPYTGTDTQYF.

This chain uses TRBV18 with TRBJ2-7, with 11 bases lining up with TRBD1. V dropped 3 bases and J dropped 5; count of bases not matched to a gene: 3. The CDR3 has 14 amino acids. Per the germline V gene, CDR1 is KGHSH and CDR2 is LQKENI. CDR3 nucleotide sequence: TGTGCCAGCTCACCCGTGGGACAGGGGGACGAGCAGTACTTC. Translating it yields CASSPVGQGDEQYF.

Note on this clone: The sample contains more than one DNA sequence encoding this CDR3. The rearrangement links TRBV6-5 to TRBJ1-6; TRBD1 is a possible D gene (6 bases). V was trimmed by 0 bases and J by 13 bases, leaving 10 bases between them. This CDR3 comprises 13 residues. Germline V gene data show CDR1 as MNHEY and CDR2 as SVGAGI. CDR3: CASSYSRGSPLHF. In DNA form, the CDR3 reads TGTGCCAGCAGTTACTCGAGGGGGTCCCCCCTCCACTTT.

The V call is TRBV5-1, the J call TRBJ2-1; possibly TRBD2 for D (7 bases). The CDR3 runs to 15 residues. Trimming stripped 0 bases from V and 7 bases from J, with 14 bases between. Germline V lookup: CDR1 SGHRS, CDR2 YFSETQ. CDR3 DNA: TGCGCCAGCAGCTTGGGTGGGGGGGCGAGGAATGAGCAGTTCTTC. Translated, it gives CASSLGGGARNEQFF. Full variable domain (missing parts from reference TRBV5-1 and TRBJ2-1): KAGVTQTPRYLIKTRGQQVTLSCSPISGHRSVSWYQQTPGQGLQFLFEYFSETQRNKGNFPGRFSGRQFSNSRSEMNVSTLELGDSALYLCASSLGGGARNEQFFGPGTRLTVL.

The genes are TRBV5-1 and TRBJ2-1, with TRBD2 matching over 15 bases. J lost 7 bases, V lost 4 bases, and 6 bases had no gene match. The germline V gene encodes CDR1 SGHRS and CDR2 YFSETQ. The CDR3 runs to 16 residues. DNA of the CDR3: TGCGCCAGCAGCCGGACTAGCGGGGGGGCGACGAATGAGCAGTTCTTC. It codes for CASSRTSGGATNEQFF. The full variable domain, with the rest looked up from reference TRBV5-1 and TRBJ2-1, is KAGVTQTPRYLIKTRGQQVTLSCSPISGHRSVSWYQQTPGQGLQFLFEYFSETQRNKGNFPGRFSGRQFSNSRSEMNVSTLELGDSALYLCASSRTSGGATNEQFFGPGTRLTVL.

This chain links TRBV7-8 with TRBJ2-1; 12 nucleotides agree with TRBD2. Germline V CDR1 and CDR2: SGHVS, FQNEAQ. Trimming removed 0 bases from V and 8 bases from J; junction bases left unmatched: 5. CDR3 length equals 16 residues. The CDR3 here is CASSLAPGLAGYEQFF. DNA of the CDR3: TGTGCCAGCAGCTTAGCACCCGGACTAGCGGGATATGAGCAGTTCTTC.

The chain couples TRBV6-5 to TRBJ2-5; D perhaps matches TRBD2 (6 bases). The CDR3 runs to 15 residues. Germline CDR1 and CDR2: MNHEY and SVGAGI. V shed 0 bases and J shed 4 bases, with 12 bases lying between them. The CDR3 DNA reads TGTGCCAGCAGTTACTCGAATCTAGCGCTAGAGACCCAGTACTTC. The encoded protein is CASSYSNLALETQYF.

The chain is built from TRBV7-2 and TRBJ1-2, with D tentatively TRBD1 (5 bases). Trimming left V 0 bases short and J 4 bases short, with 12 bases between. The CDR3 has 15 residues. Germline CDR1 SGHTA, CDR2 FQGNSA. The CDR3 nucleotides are TGTGCCAGCAGCTTAGCGGTGGGGCGTCCCTATGGCTACACCTTC. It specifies CASSLAVGRPYGYTF. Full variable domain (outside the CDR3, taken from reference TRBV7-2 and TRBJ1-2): GAGVSQSPSNKVTEKGKDVELRCDPISGHTALYWYRQSLGQGLEFLIYFQGNSAPDKSGLPSDRFSAERTGGSVSTLTIQRTQQEDSAVYLCASSLAVGRPYGYTFGSGTRLTVV.

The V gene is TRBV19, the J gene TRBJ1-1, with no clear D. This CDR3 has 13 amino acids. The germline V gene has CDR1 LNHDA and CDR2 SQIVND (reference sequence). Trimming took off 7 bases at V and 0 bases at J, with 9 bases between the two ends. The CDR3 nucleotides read TGTGCCAGTACCTGGAGAGTGAACACTGAAGCTTTCTTT. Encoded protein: CASTWRVNTEAFF.

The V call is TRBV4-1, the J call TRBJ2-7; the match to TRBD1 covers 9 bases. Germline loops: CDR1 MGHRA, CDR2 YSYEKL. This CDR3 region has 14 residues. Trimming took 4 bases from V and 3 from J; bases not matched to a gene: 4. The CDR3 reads CASSRDRVIYEQYV. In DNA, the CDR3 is TGCGCCAGCAGCCGGGACAGGGTAATCTACGAGCAGTACGTC.

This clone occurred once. The CDR3, as DNA: TGTGCCAGTAGTGCGGGACAGCCCGACTACGAGCAGTACTTC. Its translation: CASSAGQPDYEQYF. The gene calls are TRBV19 and TRBJ2-7, with D possibly TRBD1 on 7 matching bases. CDR1 is LNHDA and CDR2 is SQIVND in the germline V gene (reference sequence). Deletions cut 5 bases from V and 3 bases from J, with 14 bases between. CDR3 length equals 14 residues.

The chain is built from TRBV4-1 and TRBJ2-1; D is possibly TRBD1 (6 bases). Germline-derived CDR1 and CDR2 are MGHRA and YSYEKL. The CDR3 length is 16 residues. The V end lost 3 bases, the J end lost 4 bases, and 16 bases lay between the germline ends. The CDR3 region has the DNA TGCGCCAGCAGCCATGCACAGGGTAATAGGTACAATGAGCAGTTCTTC. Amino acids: CASSHAQGNRYNEQFF.

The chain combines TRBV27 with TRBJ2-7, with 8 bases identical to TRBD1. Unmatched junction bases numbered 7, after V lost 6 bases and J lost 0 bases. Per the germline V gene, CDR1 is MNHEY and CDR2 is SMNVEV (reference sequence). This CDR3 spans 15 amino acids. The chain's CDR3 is CASSPGTGSSYEQYV. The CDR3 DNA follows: TGTGCCAGCAGCCCCGGGACAGGCAGCTCCTACGAGCAGTACGTC.

CDR3 nucleotides: TGCGCCAGCACCGTACAATGGACAGGGGAAGAGACCCAGTACTTC. Protein product: CASTVQWTGEETQYF. This chain uses TRBV5-1 with TRBJ2-5, with 9 bases identical to TRBD1. Trimming removed 6 bases from V and 3 bases from J; junction bases left unmatched: 9. This CDR3 is 15 amino acids long. Germline lookup yields CDR1 SGHRS and CDR2 YFSETQ.

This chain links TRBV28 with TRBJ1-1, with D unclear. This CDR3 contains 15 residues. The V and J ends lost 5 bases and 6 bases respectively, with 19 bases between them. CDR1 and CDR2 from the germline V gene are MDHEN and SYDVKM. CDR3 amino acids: CASSPSENGEPEAFF. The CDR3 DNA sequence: TGTGCCAGCAGTCCGTCGGAAAACGGGGAGCCTGAAGCTTTCTTT.

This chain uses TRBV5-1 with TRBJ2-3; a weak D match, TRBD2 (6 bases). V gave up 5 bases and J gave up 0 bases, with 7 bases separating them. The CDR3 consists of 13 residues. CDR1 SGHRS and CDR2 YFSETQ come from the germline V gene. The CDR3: CASRGTSTDTQYF. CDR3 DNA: TGCGCCAGCAGAGGGACTAGCACAGATACGCAGTATTTT.